This T cell receptor (beta chain) is from a study of T cell responses to AZD1222 COVID-19 vaccine. Notes on the study in general: Donors in the cohort were predominantly white British and more often female, and clonal diversity was possibly underestimated. Only six or seven AZD1222 recipients were seropositive at baseline. Increases in Spike-specific TCR breadth and depth were seen after two AZD1222 doses.

This CDR3 is built from 15 residues. The ends were cut back, 5 bases at V and 4 bases at J, with 17 bases in the middle. From germline, CDR1 is SEHNR and CDR2 FQNEAQ (reference sequence). The repertoire was sequenced with immunoSEQ multiplex PCR; TCRdb's copy has only in-frame clones and lacks some. The top ten clones hold roughly 7% of a sample with 75,000 to 95,000 clones, around 92% of them seen once. With respect to this clone: Its target is not known.

The material was peripheral blood, obtained on day 0 of MenACWY control vaccination. This clonotype originated in an adult in good health. The chain combines TRBV7-9 with TRBJ2-5, with D perhaps TRBD2 (6 bases). The CDR3 nucleotides are TGTGCCAGCAGCGCCCGCCCACTAGCAGGAGAGACCCAGTACTTC. It codes for CASSARPLAGETQYF.